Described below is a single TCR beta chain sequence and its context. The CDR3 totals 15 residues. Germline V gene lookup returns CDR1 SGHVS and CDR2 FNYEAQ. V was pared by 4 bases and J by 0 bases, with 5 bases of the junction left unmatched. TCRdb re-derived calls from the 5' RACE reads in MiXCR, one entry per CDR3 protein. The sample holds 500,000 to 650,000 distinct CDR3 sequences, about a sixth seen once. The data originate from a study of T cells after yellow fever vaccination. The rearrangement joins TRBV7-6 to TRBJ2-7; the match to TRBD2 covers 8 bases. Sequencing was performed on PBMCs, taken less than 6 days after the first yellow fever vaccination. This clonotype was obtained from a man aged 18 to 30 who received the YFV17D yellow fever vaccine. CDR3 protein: CASSWERGSSYEQYF. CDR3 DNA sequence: TGTGCCAGCAGCTGGGAGCGGGGGAGCTCCTACGAGCAGTACTTC.